The 16 T cell receptor beta chains below come from one sample, sequenced in a study of blood T cell repertoires in COVID-19. Using immunoSEQ multiplex PCR, the repertoire was profiled, and TCRdb retains in-frame clones only, with some absent. In the table there are around 45,000 clones, roughly 71% of which are singletons. The sample comprised peripheral blood. The receptors were sampled from an elderly man with acute or convalescent COVID-19.

The V and J genes are TRBV4-3 and TRBJ2-1, with 13 bases lining up with TRBD2. V trimming: 1 base; J trimming: 7 bases; junction bases outside the gene matches: 7. This CDR3 is built from 17 residues. Germline V gene lookup returns CDR1 LGHNA and CDR2 YSLEER. The CDR3 DNA sequence: TGCGCCAGCAGCCAAGGCCAAGGACTAGCGGGAGAGAATGAGCAGTTCTTC. It codes for CASSQGQGLAGENEQFF.

This clone was counted only a few times. V is TRBV7-2 and J is TRBJ1-6; TRBD1 might be the D (6 bases). The CDR3 contains 15 residues. Per germline, CDR1 SGHTA and CDR2 FQGNSA. V was trimmed by 5 bases and J by 8 bases, leaving 16 bases between them. The CDR3 is CASSMQGLKDSPLHF. The CDR3 DNA follows: TGTGCCAGCAGCATGCAGGGGTTAAAGGATTCACCCCTCCACTTT.

The rearrangement links TRBV14 to TRBJ1-6; 8 nucleotides match TRBD1. Germline V lookup: CDR1 SGHDN, CDR2 FVKESK. V lost 0 bases, J lost 3 bases, and 7 bases stayed unmatched. The CDR3 is made up of 18 amino acids. The CDR3 DNA reads as TGTGCCAGCAGCCAAGAGGCAGGGGGCGCCCTCTATAATTCACCCCTCCACTTT. Its protein product is CASSQEAGGALYNSPLHF. The full variable domain, with the rest looked up from reference TRBV14 and TRBJ1-6, is EAGVTQFPSHSVIEKGQTVTLRCDPISGHDNLYWYRRVMGKEIKFLLHFVKESKQDESGMPNNRFLAERTGGTYSTLKVQPAELEDSGVYFCASSQEAGGALYNSPLHFGNGTRLTVT.

The chain joins TRBV15 to TRBJ1-2, with 7 nucleotides matching TRBD1. There are 14 residues in the CDR3. V lost 2 bases, J lost 6 bases, and 6 bases stayed unmatched. CDR1 is LNHNV and CDR2 is YYDKDF in the germline V gene (reference sequence). CDR3 sequence (DNA): TGTGCCACCAGCAGAAACACAGGGGTGGATGGCTACACCTTC. Amino acids: CATSRNTGVDGYTF.

Relative to its sample, this clone is medium-sized. CDR3 nucleotides: TGTGCCAGCAGCTTCGGGCAGGGGCCTAACTATGGCTACACCTTC. Protein sequence: CASSFGQGPNYGYTF. V gene TRBV5-5 combines with J gene TRBJ1-2; the D gene is possibly TRBD1 (6 bases). The V gene's germline CDR1 is SGHKS and CDR2 YYEKEE (reference sequence). Trimming removed 2 bases from V and 0 bases from J, with 11 bases in between. The CDR3 totals 15 residues.

V is TRBV30 and J is TRBJ2-6; 8 nucleotides line up with TRBD1. The CDR3 loop spans 18 amino acids. Germline V gives CDR1 GTSNPN, CDR2 SVGIG (reference sequence). V shed 3 bases and J 0 bases; nucleotides not matched to a gene: 10. The CDR3 DNA reads TGTGCCTGGAGATCTCCCGGGACAGGTACCTCTGGGGCCAACGTCCTGACTTTC. This encodes CAWRSPGTGTSGANVLTF.

This chain connects TRBV11-2 to TRBJ2-7, with 9 bases matching TRBD2. The CDR3 totals 18 residues. Germline V gives CDR1 SGHAT, CDR2 FQNNGV. The junction had 10 bases not matched to a gene; V was cut back by 1 base and J by 0 bases. CDR3 loop: CASSLGLLAGDSSYEQYF. CDR3 sequence (DNA): TGTGCCAGCAGCTTAGGGTTGTTAGCGGGGGATAGCTCCTACGAGCAGTACTTC.

This chain connects TRBV10-3 to TRBJ2-2; no firm D call. Trimming stripped 0 bases from V and 5 bases from J, with 10 bases between. The CDR3 runs 15 residues. From germline, CDR1 is ENHRY and CDR2 SYGVKD. CDR3 region: CAISESYTKTGELFF. The DNA of the CDR3 is TGTGCCATCAGTGAGTCTTATACAAAAACCGGGGAGCTGTTTTTT.

The V call is TRBV6-5, the J call TRBJ2-7; tentatively, D is TRBD1 (6 bases). The CDR3 is made up of 13 amino acids. Germline CDR1 reads MNHEY; CDR2 reads SVGAGI. V was clipped by 7 bases and J by 3 bases, with 13 bases between them. The CDR3 bases are TGTGCCAGCAAGCCAGGGGTGTACTACGAGCAGTACTTC. Its protein product is CASKPGVYYEQYF.

This rearrangement joins TRBV12-3 or TRBV12-4 to TRBJ1-2, with D unclear. The CDR3 is 13 residues long. Trimming pared 7 bases from V and 4 bases from J, leaving 13 bases between. Here the CDR3 reads CASTFEATYGYTF. DNA of the CDR3: TGTGCCAGCACCTTCGAAGCGACCTATGGCTACACCTTC.

The DNA for the CDR3 is TGTGCCAGTATGGCGGGCGACTCCTACGAGCAGTACTTC. It yields the protein CASMAGDSYEQYF. The V and J genes are TRBV19 and TRBJ2-7, with D perhaps matching TRBD2 (5 bases). V gave up 7 bases and J gave up 0 bases, with 10 bases separating them. Germline lookup yields CDR1 LNHDA and CDR2 SQIVND (reference sequence). The CDR3 sequence is 13 residues long. The full variable domain, its missing parts supplied by reference TRBV19 and TRBJ2-7, is DGGITQSPKYLFRKEGQNVTLSCEQNLNHDAMYWYRQDPGQGLRLIYYSQIVNDFQKGDIAEGYSVSREKKESFPLTVTSAQKNPTAFYLCASMAGDSYEQYFGPGTRLTVT.

This clone has more than one count but fewer than ten. The chain links TRBV19 to TRBJ1-1, with D maybe TRBD1 (5 bases). Trimming took off 7 bases at V and 6 bases at J, with 21 bases between the two ends. The CDR3 loop spans 15 amino acids. Germline V CDR1 and CDR2: LNHDA, SQIVND (reference sequence). CDR3 in amino acids: CASTLGAFHVAEAFF. CDR3 nucleotide sequence: TGTGCCAGTACCCTAGGGGCCTTCCATGTCGCTGAAGCTTTCTTT.

This chain joins TRBV10-2 and TRBJ2-7; a weak D match, TRBD1 (6 bases). Germline CDR1 reads WSHSY; CDR2 reads SAAADI. V was cut by 7 bases and J by 0 bases, with 13 bases left in between. The CDR3 sequence is 14 residues long. CDR3 in amino acids: CASNKQGFSYEQYF. CDR3 DNA sequence: TGCGCCAGCAATAAACAGGGTTTCTCCTACGAGCAGTACTTC.

This clone was picked up a small number of times. The chain employs TRBV5-1 and TRBJ2-1, with D perhaps matching TRBD2 (6 bases). The CDR3 runs to 16 residues. CDR1 SGHRS and CDR2 YFSETQ come from the germline V gene. Deletions cut 0 bases from V and 7 bases from J, with 17 bases between. As DNA, the CDR3 is TGCGCCAGCAGCTTGGGCCTTAGCGGAGTGGGGAATGAGCAGTTCTTC. Translating it yields CASSLGLSGVGNEQFF.

The gene calls are TRBV19 and TRBJ1-3, with 7 bases lining up with TRBD1. The CDR3 sequence is 18 residues long. The germline V gene has CDR1 LNHDA and CDR2 SQIVND (reference sequence). Unmatched junction bases numbered 12, after V lost 4 bases and J lost 0 bases. The CDR3 DNA reads as TGTGCCAGTAGTAAGGCTGGGTTACAGGGGATCTCTGGAAACACCATATATTTT. It translates to CASSKAGLQGISGNTIYF. The variable domain in full, with the rest retrieved from reference TRBV19 and TRBJ1-3, is DGGITQSPKYLFRKEGQNVTLSCEQNLNHDAMYWYRQDPGQGLRLIYYSQIVNDFQKGDIAEGYSVSREKKESFPLTVTSAQKNPTAFYLCASSKAGLQGISGNTIYFGEGSWLTVV.

This clone occurred a few times. The V gene is TRBV27, the J gene TRBJ2-1, with 7 bases aligning to TRBD1. With V trimmed by 5 bases and J by 5 bases, 12 bases remained unmatched. This CDR3 region has 16 residues. Germline CDR1 is MNHEY and CDR2 is SMNVEV (reference sequence). The DNA for the CDR3 is TGTGCCAGCAGTCACCCCACAGGGGAGTTCCACAATGAGCAGTTCTTC. It is translated as CASSHPTGEFHNEQFF.